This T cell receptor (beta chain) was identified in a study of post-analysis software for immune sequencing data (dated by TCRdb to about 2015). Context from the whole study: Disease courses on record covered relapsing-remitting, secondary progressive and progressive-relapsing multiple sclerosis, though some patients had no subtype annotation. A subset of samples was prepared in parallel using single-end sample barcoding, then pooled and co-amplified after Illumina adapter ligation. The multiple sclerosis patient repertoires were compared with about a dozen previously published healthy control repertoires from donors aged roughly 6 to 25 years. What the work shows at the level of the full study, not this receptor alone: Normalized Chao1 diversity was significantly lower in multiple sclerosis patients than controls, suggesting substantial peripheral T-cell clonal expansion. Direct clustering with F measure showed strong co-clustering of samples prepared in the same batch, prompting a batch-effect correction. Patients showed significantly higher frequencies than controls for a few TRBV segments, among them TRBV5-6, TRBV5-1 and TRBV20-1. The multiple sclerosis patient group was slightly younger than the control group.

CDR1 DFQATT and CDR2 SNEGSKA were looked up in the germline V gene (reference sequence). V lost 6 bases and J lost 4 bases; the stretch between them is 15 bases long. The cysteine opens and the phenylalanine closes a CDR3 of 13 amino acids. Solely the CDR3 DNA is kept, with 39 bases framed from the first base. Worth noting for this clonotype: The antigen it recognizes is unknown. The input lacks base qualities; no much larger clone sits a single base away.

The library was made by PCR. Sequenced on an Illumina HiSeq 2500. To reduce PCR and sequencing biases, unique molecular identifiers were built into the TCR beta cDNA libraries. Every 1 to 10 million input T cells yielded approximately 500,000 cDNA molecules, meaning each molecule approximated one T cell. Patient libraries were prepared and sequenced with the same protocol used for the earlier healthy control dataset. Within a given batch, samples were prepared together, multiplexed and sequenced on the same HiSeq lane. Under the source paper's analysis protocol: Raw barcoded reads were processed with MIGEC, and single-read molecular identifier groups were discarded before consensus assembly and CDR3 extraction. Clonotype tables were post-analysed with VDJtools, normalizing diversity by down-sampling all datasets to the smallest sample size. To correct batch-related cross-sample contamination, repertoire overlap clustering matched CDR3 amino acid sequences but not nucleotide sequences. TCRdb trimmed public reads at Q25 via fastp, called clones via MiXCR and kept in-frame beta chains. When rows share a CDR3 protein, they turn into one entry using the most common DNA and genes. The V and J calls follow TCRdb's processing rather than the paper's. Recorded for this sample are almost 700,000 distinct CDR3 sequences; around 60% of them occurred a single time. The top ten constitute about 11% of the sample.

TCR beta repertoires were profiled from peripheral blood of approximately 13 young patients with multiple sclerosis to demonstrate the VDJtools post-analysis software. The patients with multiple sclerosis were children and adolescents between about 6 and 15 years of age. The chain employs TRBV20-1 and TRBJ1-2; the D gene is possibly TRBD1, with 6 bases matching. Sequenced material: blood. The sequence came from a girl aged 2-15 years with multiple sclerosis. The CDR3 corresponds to CSALSGQLYGYTF. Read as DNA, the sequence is TGCAGTGCCCTCTCAGGACAGCTCTATGGCTACACCTTC.